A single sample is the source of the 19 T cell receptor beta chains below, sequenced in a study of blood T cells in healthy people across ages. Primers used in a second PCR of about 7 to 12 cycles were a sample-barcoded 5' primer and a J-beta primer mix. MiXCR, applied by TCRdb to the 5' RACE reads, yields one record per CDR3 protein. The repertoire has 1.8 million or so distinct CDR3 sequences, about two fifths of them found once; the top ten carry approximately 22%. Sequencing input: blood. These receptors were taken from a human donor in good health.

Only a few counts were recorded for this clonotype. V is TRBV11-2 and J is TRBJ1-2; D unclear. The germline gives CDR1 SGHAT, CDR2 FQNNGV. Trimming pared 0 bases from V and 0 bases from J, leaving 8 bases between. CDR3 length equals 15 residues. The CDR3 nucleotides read TGTGCCAGCAGCTTAGATAGTGCAACTAACTATGGCTACACCTTC. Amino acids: CASSLDSATNYGYTF.

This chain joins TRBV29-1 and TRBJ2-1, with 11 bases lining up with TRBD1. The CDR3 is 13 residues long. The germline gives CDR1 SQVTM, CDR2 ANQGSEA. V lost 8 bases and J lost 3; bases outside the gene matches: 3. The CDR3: CSFGTGGYNEQFF. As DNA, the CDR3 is TGCAGCTTTGGGACAGGGGGCTACAATGAGCAGTTCTTC.

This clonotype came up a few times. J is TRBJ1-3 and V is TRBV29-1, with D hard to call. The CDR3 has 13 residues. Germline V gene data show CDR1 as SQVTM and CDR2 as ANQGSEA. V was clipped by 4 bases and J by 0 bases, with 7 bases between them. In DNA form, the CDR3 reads TGCAGCGTTGGAGAACTCTCTGGAAACACCATATATTTT. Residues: CSVGELSGNTIYF.

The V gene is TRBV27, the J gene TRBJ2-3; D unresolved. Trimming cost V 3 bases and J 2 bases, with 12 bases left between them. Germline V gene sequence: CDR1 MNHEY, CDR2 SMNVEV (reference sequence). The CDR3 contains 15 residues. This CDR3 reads CASSLALSVTDTQYF. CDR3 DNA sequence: TGTGCCAGCAGTTTGGCCCTCTCTGTCACAGATACGCAGTATTTT.

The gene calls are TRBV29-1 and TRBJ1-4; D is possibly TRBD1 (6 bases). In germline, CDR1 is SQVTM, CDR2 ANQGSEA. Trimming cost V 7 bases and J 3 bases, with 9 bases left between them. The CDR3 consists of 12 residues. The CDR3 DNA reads TGCAGCGGAGGGGGATCTAATGAAAAACTGTTTTTT. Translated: CSGGGSNEKLFF.

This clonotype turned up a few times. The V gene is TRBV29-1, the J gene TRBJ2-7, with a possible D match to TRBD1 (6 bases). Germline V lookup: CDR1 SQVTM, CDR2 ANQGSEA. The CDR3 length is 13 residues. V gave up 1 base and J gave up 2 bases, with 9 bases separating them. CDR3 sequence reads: CSVEGGLTYEQYF. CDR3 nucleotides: TGCAGCGTTGAAGGGGGGCTTACCTACGAGCAGTACTTC.

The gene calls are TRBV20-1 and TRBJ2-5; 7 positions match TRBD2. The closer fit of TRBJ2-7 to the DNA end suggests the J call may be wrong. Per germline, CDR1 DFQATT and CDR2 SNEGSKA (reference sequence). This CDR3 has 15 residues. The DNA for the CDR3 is TGCAGTGCTAGAGATCTGGCTAGCGGCACCTACGAGCAGTACTTC. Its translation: CSARDLASGTYEQYF.

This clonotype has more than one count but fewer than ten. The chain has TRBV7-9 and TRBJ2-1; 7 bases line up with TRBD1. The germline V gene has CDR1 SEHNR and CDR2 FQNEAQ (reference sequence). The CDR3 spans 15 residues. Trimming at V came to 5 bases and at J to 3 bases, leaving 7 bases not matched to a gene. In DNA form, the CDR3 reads TGTGCCAGCAGCACGAGAGGGGGCTTCTACAATGAGCAGTTCTTC. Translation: CASSTRGGFYNEQFF.

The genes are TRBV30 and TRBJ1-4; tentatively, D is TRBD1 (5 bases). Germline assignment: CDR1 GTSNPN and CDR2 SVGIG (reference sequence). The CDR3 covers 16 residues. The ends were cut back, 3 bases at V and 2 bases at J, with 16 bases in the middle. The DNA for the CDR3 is TGTGCCTGGAGCCTCTACCGGGGCAGGACTAATGAAAAACTGTTTTTT. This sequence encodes CAWSLYRGRTNEKLFF.

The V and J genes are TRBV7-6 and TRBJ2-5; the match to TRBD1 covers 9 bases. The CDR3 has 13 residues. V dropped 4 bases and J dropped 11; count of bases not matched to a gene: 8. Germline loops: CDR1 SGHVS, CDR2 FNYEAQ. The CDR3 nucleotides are TGTGCCAGCAGCTACAGGGGGCCGGATGAGCAGTACTTC. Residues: CASSYRGPDEQYF.

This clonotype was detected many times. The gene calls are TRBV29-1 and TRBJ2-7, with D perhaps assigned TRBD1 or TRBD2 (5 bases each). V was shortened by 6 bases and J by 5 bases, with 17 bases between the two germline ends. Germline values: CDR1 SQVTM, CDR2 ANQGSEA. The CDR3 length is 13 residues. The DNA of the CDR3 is TGCAGCGTCCCCGGGACCGCTCGGGACGAGCAGTACTTC. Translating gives CSVPGTARDEQYF.

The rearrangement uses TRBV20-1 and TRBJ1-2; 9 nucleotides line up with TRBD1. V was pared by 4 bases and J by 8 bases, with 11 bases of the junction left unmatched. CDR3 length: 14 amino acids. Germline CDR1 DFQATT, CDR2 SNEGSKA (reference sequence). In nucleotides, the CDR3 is TGCAGTGCTATCCATTCCGGGACAGGGAGCGGCTACACCTTC. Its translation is CSAIHSGTGSGYTF.

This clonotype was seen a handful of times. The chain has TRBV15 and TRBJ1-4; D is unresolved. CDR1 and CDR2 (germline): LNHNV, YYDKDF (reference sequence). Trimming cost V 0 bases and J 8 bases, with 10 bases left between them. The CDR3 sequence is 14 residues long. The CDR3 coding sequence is TGTGCCACCAGCAGAGATCCGTCGGGGGAAAAACTGTTTTTT. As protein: CATSRDPSGEKLFF.

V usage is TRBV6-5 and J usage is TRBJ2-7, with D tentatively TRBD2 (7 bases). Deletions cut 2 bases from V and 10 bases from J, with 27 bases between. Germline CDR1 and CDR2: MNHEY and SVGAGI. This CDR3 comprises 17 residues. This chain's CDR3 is CASSYVAGAMPREPQYF. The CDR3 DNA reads TGTGCCAGCAGTTACGTGGCGGGGGCGATGCCCCGGGAGCCCCAGTACTTC.

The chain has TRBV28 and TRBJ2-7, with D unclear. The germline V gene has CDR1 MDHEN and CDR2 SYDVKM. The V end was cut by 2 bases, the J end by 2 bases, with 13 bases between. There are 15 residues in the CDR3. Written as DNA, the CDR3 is TGTGCCAGCAGTTTAGGTCGGAGAATCACCTACGAGCAGTACTTC. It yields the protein CASSLGRRITYEQYF.

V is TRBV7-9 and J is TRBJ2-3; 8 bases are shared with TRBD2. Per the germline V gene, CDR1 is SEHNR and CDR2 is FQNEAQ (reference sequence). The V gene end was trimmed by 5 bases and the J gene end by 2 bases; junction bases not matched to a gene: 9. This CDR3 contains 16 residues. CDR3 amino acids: CASSLTAGAPTDTQYF. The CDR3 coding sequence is TGTGCCAGCAGCCTCACAGCGGGGGCACCCACAGATACGCAGTATTTT.

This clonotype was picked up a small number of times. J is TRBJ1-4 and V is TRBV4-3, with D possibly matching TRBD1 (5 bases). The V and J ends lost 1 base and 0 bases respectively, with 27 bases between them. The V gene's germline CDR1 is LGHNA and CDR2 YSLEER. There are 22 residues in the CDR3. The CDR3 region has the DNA TGCGCCAGCAGCCAAGTGGGGCGGATGGTAAAGGAAATAAGAGCAACTAATGAAAAACTGTTTTTT. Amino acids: CASSQVGRMVKEIRATNEKLFF.

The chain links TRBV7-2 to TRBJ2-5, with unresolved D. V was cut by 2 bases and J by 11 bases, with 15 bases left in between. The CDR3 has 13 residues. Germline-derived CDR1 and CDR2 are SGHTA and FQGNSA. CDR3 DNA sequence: TGTGCCAGCAGCTTAAGCTCGGTACCTTTGCAGTACTTC. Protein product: CASSLSSVPLQYF.

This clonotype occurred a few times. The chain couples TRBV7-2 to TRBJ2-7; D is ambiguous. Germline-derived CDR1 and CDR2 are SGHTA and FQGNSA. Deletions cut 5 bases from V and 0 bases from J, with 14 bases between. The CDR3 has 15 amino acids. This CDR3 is CASSPTWLGSYEQYF. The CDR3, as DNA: TGTGCCAGCAGCCCCACCTGGCTGGGCTCCTACGAGCAGTACTTC. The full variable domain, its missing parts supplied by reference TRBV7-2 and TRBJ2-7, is GAGVSQSPSNKVTEKGKDVELRCDPISGHTALYWYRQSLGQGLEFLIYFQGNSAPDKSGLPSDRFSAERTGGSVSTLTIQRTQQEDSAVYLCASSPTWLGSYEQYFGPGTRLTVT.